This entry describes one T cell receptor (beta chain). The antigen is not known. This entry is derived from a study of post-analysis software for immune sequencing data. Study-level information: Recorded subtypes: relapsing-remitting, secondary progressive, progressive-relapsing; some patients unannotated.

Included in the TCR beta cDNA libraries were unique molecular identifiers. Input amounts of 1 to 10 million T cells were used. These gave roughly 0.5 million cDNA molecules, so each molecule approximated one T cell. TCRdb reprocessed the PCR reads with MiXCR, giving one entry per CDR3 protein. The repertoire holds hundreds of thousands of distinct CDR3 sequences, roughly 36% seen once, with roughly 13% in the top ten. Points from the study as a whole: Strong same-batch co-clustering of samples appeared with F measure clustering. Multiple sclerosis patients showed significantly lower normalized Chao1 diversity than controls did. Patients had higher frequencies than controls of five TRBV segments, including TRBV5-6, TRBV5-1 and TRBV20-1.

Trimming left V 1 base short and J 11 bases short, with 26 bases between. Germline V gene sequence: CDR1 LGHDT, CDR2 YNNKEL (reference sequence). The CDR3 is made up of 17 amino acids. This chain links TRBV3-1 with TRBJ2-5; D unresolved. The specimen was blood. This TCR was sampled from a girl between 5 and 17 years old with multiple sclerosis. The CDR3: CASSQVSVSPQPNEQYF. CDR3 in DNA: TGTGCCAGCAGCCAAGTTTCGGTAAGCCCCCAACCTAATGAGCAGTACTTC.